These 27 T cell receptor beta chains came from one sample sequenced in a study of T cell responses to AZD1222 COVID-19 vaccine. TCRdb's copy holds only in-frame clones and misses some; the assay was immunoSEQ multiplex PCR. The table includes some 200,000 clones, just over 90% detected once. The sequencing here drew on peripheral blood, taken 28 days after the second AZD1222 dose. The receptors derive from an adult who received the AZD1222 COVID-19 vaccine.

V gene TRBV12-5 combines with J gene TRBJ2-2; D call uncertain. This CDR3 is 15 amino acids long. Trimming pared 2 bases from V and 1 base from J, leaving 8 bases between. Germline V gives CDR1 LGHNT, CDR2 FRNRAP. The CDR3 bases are TGTGCTAGTGGTTTGATGTCAGGGAACACCGGGGAGCTGTTTTTT. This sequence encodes CASGLMSGNTGELFF.

CDR3 coding DNA: TGTGCCAGCAGTGACTCAGCCGGAGATACGCAGTATTTT. It codes for CASSDSAGDTQYF. V and J are TRBV2 and TRBJ2-3; D is unresolved. Germline assignment: CDR1 SNHLY and CDR2 FYNNEI. V lost 3 bases to trimming and J lost 5 bases, with 9 bases between them. The CDR3 has 13 residues.

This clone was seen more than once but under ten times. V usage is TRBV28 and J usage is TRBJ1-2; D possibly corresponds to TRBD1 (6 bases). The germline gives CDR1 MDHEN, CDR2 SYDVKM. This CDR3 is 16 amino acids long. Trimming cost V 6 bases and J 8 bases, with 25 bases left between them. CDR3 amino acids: CASRLPTGGDLGGYTF. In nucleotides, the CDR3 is TGTGCCAGCAGGCTTCCCACCGGGGGCGATCTTGGGGGCTACACCTTC.

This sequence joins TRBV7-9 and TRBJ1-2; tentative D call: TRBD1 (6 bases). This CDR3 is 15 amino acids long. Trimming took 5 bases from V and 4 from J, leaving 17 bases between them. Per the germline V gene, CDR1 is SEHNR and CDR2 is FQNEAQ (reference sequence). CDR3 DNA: TGTGCCAGCAGCCCTAACAGGGAATCAGGCTATGGCTACACCTTC. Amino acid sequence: CASSPNRESGYGYTF. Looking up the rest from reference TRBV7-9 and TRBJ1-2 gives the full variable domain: DTGVSQNPRHKITKRGQNVTFRCDPISEHNRLYWYRQTLGQGPEFLTYFQNEAQLEKSRLLSDRFSAERPKGSFSTLEIQRTEQGDSAMYLCASSPNRESGYGYTFGSGTRLTVV.

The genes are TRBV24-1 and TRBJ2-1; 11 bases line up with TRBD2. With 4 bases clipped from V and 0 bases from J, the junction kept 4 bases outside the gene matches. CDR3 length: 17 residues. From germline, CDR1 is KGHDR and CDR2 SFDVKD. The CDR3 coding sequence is TGTGCCACCAGTGACCCTACTAGCGGGAGCTCCTACAATGAGCAGTTCTTC. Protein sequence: CATSDPTSGSSYNEQFF.

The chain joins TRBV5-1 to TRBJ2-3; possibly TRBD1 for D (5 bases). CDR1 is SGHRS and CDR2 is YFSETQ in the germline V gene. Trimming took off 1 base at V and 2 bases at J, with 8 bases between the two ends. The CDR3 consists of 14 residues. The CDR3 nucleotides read TGCGCCAGCAGCTTGCGACAGCACACAGATACGCAGTATTTT. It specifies CASSLRQHTDTQYF.

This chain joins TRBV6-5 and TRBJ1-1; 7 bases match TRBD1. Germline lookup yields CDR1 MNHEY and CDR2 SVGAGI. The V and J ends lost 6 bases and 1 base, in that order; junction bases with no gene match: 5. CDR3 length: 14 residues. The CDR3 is CASRSGTANTEAFF. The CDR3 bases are TGTGCCAGCAGGTCCGGGACAGCGAACACTGAAGCTTTCTTT.

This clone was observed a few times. DNA of the CDR3: TGTGCCAGCAGCCTCAGCGGGAGGGGTAGTAGTGAGCAGTTCTTC. Its protein product is CASSLSGRGSSEQFF. The gene calls are TRBV11-3 and TRBJ2-1; 10 bases line up with TRBD2. Germline values: CDR1 SGHNT, CDR2 YENEEA. The CDR3 is 15 amino acids. V trimming: 5 bases; J trimming: 9 bases; junction bases outside the gene matches: 10. The full variable domain, its missing parts supplied by reference TRBV11-3 and TRBJ2-1, is EAGVVQSPRYKIIEKKQPVAFWCNPISGHNTLYWYLQNLGQGPELLIRYENEEAVDDSQLPKDRFSAERLKGVDSTLKIQPAELGDSAVYLCASSLSGRGSSEQFFGPGTRLTVL.

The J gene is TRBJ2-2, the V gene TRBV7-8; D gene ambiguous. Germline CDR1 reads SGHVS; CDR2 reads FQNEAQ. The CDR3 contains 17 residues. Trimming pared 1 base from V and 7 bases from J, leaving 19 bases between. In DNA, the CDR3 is TGTGCCAGCAGCTTAGTGGCGGTCGAGGTAGCACACGGGGAGCTGTTTTTT. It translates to CASSLVAVEVAHGELFF.

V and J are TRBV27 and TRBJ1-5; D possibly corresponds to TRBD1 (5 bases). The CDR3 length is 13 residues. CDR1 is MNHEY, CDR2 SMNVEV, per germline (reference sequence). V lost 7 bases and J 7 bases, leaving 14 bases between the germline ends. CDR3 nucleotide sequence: TGTGCCAGCAACCCGGGGGTAGGGCAGCCCCAGCATTTT. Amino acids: CASNPGVGQPQHF.

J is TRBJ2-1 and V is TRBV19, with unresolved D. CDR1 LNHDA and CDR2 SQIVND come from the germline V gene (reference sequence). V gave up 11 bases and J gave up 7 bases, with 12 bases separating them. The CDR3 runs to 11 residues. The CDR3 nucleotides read TGTGCCTCCCGCTCCGGGAATGAGCAGTTCTTC. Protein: CASRSGNEQFF. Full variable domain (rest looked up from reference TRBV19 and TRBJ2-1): DGGITQSPKYLFRKEGQNVTLSCEQNLNHDAMYWYRQDPGQGLRLIYYSQIVNDFQKGDIAEGYSVSREKKESFPLTVTSAQKNPTAFYLCASRSGNEQFFGPGTRLTVL.

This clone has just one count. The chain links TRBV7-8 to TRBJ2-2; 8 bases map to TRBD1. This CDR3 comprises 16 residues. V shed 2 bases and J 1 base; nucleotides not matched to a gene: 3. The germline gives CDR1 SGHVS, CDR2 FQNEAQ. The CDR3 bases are TGTGCCAGCAGCTTACGTGGACAGGGGAACACCGGGGAGCTGTTTTTT. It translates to CASSLRGQGNTGELFF.

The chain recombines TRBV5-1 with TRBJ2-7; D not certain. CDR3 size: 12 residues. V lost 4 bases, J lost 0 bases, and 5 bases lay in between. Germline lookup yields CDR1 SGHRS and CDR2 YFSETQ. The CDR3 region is CASSPSSYEQYF. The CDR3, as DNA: TGCGCCAGCAGCCCTAGCTCCTACGAGCAGTACTTC.

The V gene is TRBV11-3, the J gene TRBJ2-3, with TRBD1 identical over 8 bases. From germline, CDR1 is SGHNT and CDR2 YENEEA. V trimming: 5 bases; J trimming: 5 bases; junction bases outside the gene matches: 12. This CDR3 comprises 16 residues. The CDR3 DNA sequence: TGTGCCAGCAGCAATAGGCGGGACAGGAGAGGAGATACGCAGTATTTT. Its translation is CASSNRRDRRGDTQYF.

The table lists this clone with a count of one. This CDR3 is CASSKEEDREENQPQHF. The CDR3 DNA sequence: TGTGCCAGCAGCAAGGAAGAGGACAGGGAAGAAAATCAGCCCCAGCATTTT. The V gene is TRBV21-1, the J gene TRBJ1-5; TRBD1 is the table's D call, not checked against the DNA. TRBV21-1 is an annotated pseudogene. CDR3 size: 17 residues.

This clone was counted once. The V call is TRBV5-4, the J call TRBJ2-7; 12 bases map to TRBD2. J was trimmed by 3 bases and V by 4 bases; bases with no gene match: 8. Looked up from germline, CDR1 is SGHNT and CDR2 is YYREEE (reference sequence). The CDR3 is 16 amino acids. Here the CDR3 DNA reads TGTGCCAGCAGCCTATCCGGGACTAGCGGGCGCTACGAGCAGTACTTC. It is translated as CASSLSGTSGRYEQYF. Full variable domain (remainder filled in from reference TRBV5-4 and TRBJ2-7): ETGVTQSPTHLIKTRGQQVTLRCSSQSGHNTVSWYQQALGQGPQFIFQYYREEENGRGNFPPRFSGLQFPNYSSELNVNALELDDSALYLCASSLSGTSGRYEQYFGPGTRLTVT.

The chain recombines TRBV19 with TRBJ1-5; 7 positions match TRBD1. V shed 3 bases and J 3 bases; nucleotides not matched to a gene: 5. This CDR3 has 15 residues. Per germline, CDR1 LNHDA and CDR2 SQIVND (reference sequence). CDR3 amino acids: CASSMGDRSNQPQHF. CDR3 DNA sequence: TGTGCCAGTAGTATGGGGGACAGATCCAATCAGCCCCAGCATTTT. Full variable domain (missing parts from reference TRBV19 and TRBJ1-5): DGGITQSPKYLFRKEGQNVTLSCEQNLNHDAMYWYRQDPGQGLRLIYYSQIVNDFQKGDIAEGYSVSREKKESFPLTVTSAQKNPTAFYLCASSMGDRSNQPQHFGDGTRLSIL.

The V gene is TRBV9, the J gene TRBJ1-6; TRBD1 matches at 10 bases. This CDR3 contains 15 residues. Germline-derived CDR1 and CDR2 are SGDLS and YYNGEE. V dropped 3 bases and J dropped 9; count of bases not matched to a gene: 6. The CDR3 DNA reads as TGTGCCAGCAGCGCGGGACAGGGGATGGGTTCACCCCTCCACTTT. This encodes CASSAGQGMGSPLHF.

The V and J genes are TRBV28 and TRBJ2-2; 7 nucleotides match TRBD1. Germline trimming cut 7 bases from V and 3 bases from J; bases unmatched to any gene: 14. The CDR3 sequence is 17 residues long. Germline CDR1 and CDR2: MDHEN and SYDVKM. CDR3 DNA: TGTGCCAGCAATCGAGGGGGACAGCTTGCATACACCGGGGAGCTGTTTTTT. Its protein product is CASNRGGQLAYTGELFF. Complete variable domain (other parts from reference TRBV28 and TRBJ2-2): DVKVTQSSRYLVKRTGEKVFLECVQDMDHENMFWYRQDPGLGLRLIYFSYDVKMKEKGDIPEGYSVSREKKERFSLILESASTNQTSMYLCASNRGGQLAYTGELFFGEGSRLTVL.

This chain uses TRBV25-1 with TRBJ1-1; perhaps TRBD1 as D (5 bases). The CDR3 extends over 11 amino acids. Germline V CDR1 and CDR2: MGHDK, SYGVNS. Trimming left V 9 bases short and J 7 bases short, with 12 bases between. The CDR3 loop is CARGELGEAFF. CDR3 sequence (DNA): TGTGCCAGAGGGGAATTGGGTGAAGCTTTCTTT.

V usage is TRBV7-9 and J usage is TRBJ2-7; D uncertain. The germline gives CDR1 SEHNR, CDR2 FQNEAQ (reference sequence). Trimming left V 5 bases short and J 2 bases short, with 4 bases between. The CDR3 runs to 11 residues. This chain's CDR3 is CASSQAYEQYF. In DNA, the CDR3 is TGTGCCAGCAGCCAGGCCTACGAGCAGTACTTC.

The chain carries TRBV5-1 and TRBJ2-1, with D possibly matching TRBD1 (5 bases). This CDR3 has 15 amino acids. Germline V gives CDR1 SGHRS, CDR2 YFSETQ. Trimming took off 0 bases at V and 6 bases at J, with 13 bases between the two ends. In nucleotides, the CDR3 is TGCGCCAGCAGCTTGGGGGATCAGGGTGGCAATGAGCAGTTCTTC. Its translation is CASSLGDQGGNEQFF.

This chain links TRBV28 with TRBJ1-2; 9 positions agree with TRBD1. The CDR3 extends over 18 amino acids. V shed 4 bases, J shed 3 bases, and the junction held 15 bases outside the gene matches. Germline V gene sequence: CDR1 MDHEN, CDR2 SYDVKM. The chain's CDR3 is CASSSPQGQGHSDYGYTF. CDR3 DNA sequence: TGTGCCAGCAGTTCCCCTCAAGGACAGGGGCATTCGGACTATGGCTACACCTTC.

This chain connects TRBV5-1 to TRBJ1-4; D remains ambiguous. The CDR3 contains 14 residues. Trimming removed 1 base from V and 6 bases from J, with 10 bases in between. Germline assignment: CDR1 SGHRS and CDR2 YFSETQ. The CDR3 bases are TGCGCCAGCAGCTTGTTGTTAGGTGATGAAAAACTGTTTTTT. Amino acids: CASSLLLGDEKLFF.

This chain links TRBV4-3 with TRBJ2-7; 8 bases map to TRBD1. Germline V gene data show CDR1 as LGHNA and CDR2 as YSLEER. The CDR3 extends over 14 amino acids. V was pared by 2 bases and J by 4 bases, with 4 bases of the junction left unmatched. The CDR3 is CASSQRTGKYEQYF. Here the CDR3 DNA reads TGCGCCAGCAGCCAACGGACAGGGAAATACGAGCAGTACTTC.

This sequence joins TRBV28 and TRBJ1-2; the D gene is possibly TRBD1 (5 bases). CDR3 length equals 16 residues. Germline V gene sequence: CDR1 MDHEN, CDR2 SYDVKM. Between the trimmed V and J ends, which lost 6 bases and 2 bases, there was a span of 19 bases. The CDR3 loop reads CASSGTTAGRNYGYTF. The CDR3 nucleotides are TGTGCCAGCAGCGGAACCACGGCAGGGAGGAACTATGGCTACACCTTC.

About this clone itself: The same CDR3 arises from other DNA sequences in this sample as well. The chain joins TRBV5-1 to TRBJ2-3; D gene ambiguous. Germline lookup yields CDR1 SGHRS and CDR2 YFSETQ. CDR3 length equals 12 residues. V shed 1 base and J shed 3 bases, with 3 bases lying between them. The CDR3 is CASSLPTDTQYF. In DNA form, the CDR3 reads TGCGCCAGCAGCTTGCCGACAGATACGCAGTATTTT.